This TCR beta chain was documented in a study of radiotherapy plus CTLA-4 blockade in lung cancer. Study at large: Disease control reached approximately 30%, with objective responses in less than 20%. General observations from the study: Response was reportedly best predicted by early blood T cell clone dynamics, with interferon-beta.

Germline loops: CDR1 LNHDA, CDR2 SQIVND (reference sequence). CDR3 length equals 15 residues. The V end lost 7 bases, the J end lost 2 bases, and 16 bases lay between the germline ends. Repertoires were generated with immunoSEQ multiplex PCR, while TCRdb's copy carries only in-frame clones and drops some. The top ten hold roughly 0.84% of the sample, which has about 100,000 clones, 83% seen once. Comment on this clone: Its antigen is unidentified.

In chemo-refractory metastatic non-small-cell lung cancer, patients got ipilimumab CTLA-4 blockade together with focal radiation. Specimen: peripheral blood, collected from a patient treated with radiotherapy plus ipilimumab. The receptor was isolated from a human donor with non-small cell lung cancer who had stable disease on radiotherapy plus ipilimumab. V and J are TRBV19 and TRBJ2-3; tentative D call: TRBD1 (6 bases). The CDR3 region is CASMGHSSLTDTQYF. The CDR3 nucleotides read TGTGCCAGTATGGGACACTCCTCCCTCACAGATACGCAGTATTTT.